This note documents a single T cell receptor (beta chain) sequence. This record comes from a study of cytomegalovirus exposure and HLA in healthy donors. Germline-derived CDR1 and CDR2 are SGHAT and FQNNGV. CDR3 length: 13 residues. The ends were cut back, 1 base at V and 2 bases at J, with 6 bases in the middle. PCR used 60 Vbeta primers and 13 Jbeta primers. Sequencing was performed with immunoSEQ multiplex PCR; in TCRdb, only in-frame clones are kept and a portion is missing. The repertoire holds 90,000 to 95,000 clones, over 75% seen once, with under 2.5% in the top ten. The chain links TRBV11-2 to TRBJ2-7; D may be TRBD1 (5 bases). Material: PBMCs. This sequence was found in a man aged 18 to 29 in good health and CMV-seronegative. CDR3 nucleotides: TGTGCCAGCAGCTTAGTACAGGCCTACGAGCAGTACTTC. The encoded protein is CASSLVQAYEQYF.